Below, 14 T cell receptor beta chains from the same sample are listed, as sequenced in a study of T cell clonotyping in hematopoietic cell transplantation. Libraries were prepared by immunoSEQ multiplex PCR; TCRdb keeps only in-frame clonotypes and omits some of them. The table records roughly 6,100 clones, about 30% of them present only once. The sample here was peripheral blood mononuclear cells, taken 30 days after allogeneic stem cell transplant. Source of these receptors: a female patient aged 50 to 65 who had an allogeneic stem cell transplant from an unrelated donor, so the T cells may come from the graft donor. Some clones in this sample may be carry-over from other donors' samples.

The V and J genes are TRBV25-1 and TRBJ1-2; D remains unclear. Germline V gene sequence: CDR1 MGHDK, CDR2 SYGVNS. V was trimmed by 3 bases and J by 9 bases, leaving 11 bases between them. This CDR3 contains 12 residues. For the CDR3, the DNA is TGTGCCAGCAGTGAGCTTGGGCCGAGCTACACCTTC. As protein: CASSELGPSYTF.

The chain uses TRBV6-5 and TRBJ1-2, with 8 bases identical to TRBD1. The V gene's germline CDR1 is MNHEY and CDR2 SVGAGI. With 6 bases clipped from V and 2 bases from J, the junction kept 5 bases outside the gene matches. This CDR3 spans 14 amino acids. The CDR3: CASSPGGRNYGYTF. As DNA, the CDR3 is TGTGCCAGCAGCCCAGGGGGCCGGAACTATGGCTACACCTTC.

Judged by abundance, this clone is medium-sized. The V gene is TRBV30, the J gene TRBJ1-2; D call uncertain. CDR1 is GTSNPN, CDR2 SVGIG, per germline (reference sequence). V was clipped by 8 bases and J by 6 bases, with 19 bases between them. The CDR3 has 13 amino acids. CDR3 residues: CAGRVWDRNGYTF. In DNA, the CDR3 is TGTGCCGGAAGGGTTTGGGATCGGAATGGCTACACCTTC.

J is TRBJ2-6 and V is TRBV6-6; D is unresolved. The CDR3 runs 15 residues. CDR1 is MNHNY, CDR2 SVGAGI, per germline (reference sequence). Trimming pared 4 bases from V and 2 bases from J, leaving 9 bases between. The DNA for the CDR3 is TGTGCCAGCAGTTTTGTACTGGCTGGGGCCAACGTCCTGACTTTC. Residues: CASSFVLAGANVLTF.

The rearrangement links TRBV30 to TRBJ1-2; no clear D. This CDR3 is 12 amino acids long. V lost 0 bases, J lost 8 bases, and 10 bases lay in between. CDR1 GTSNPN and CDR2 SVGIG come from the germline V gene (reference sequence). The CDR3 sequence: CAWSVGGGGYTF. In nucleotides, the CDR3 is TGTGCCTGGAGTGTGGGAGGAGGCGGCTACACCTTC.

This clone was found a few times. V and J are TRBV25-1 and TRBJ2-2, with 7 bases lining up with TRBD1. This CDR3 has 14 residues. Germline assignment: CDR1 MGHDK and CDR2 SYGVNS. The ends lost 4 bases at V and 6 bases at J; junction bases unmatched: 5. For the CDR3, the DNA is TGTGCCAGCAGTGGACAGACAGGGCCCGGGGAGCTGTTTTTT. It encodes CASSGQTGPGELFF.

This clone was observed a handful of times. The rearrangement uses TRBV30 and TRBJ1-4; no reliable D call. Germline loops: CDR1 GTSNPN, CDR2 SVGIG (reference sequence). With 0 bases removed from V and 8 bases from J, the gap between germline ends came to 7 bases. This CDR3 contains 12 residues. CDR3 nucleotides: TGTGCCTGGAGTGTCCAGAGGGAAAAACTGTTTTTT. Translating gives CAWSVQREKLFF.

The V and J genes are TRBV27 and TRBJ1-2; 9 bases fit TRBD1. Germline trimming cut 6 bases from V and 4 bases from J; bases unmatched to any gene: 6. The CDR3 has 14 residues. Germline loops: CDR1 MNHEY, CDR2 SMNVEV (reference sequence). The CDR3 region has the DNA TGTGCCAGCAGCCCGACAGGGGGATTCTATGGCTACACCTTC. Amino acid sequence: CASSPTGGFYGYTF.

The V gene is TRBV30, the J gene TRBJ2-7, with D possibly called TRBD1 or TRBD2 (5 bases each). This CDR3 is built from 13 residues. Germline-derived CDR1 and CDR2 are GTSNPN and SVGIG (reference sequence). Trimming stripped 2 bases from V and 3 bases from J, with 11 bases between. CDR3 region: CAWSRGPNYEQYF. The DNA for the CDR3 is TGTGCCTGGAGTAGGGGACCGAACTACGAGCAGTACTTC.

J is TRBJ2-3 and V is TRBV30, with 11 bases fitting TRBD2. The junction had 9 bases not matched to a gene; V was cut back by 5 bases and J by 5 bases. Germline V lookup: CDR1 GTSNPN, CDR2 SVGIG (reference sequence). The CDR3 runs to 15 residues. The CDR3 DNA reads TGTGCCTGGCGCGATAGCGGGGGGGCGGGAGATACGCAGTATTTT. Protein product: CAWRDSGGAGDTQYF.

Relative to its sample, this clone is medium-sized. The V call is TRBV5-1, the J call TRBJ1-5, with D perhaps TRBD1 (6 bases). With 2 bases removed from V and 4 bases from J, the gap between germline ends came to 10 bases. The CDR3 spans 14 residues. Germline lookup yields CDR1 SGHRS and CDR2 YFSETQ. Here the CDR3 reads CASSLGTPNQPQHF. In nucleotides, the CDR3 is TGCGCCAGCAGCTTAGGGACACCTAATCAGCCCCAGCATTTT.

The gene calls are TRBV28 and TRBJ2-7; 10 positions agree with TRBD2. Per the germline V gene, CDR1 is MDHEN and CDR2 is SYDVKM. CDR3 size: 15 residues. J was trimmed by 3 bases and V by 8 bases; bases with no gene match: 10. The CDR3, as DNA: TGTGCCAGCCGAAGCGGGCCTAGCGGGGGCTACGAGCAGTACTTC. This sequence encodes CASRSGPSGGYEQYF.

The rearrangement links TRBV29-1 to TRBJ2-4; the D gene is possibly TRBD2 (5 bases). V lost 3 bases and J 7 bases, leaving 10 bases between the germline ends. Per the germline V gene, CDR1 is SQVTM and CDR2 is ANQGSEA. CDR3 size: 12 residues. CDR3 DNA: TGCAGCGTTGACCCCGGGGAGAACATTCAGTACTTC. This translates into CSVDPGENIQYF.

The chain uses TRBV30 and TRBJ2-3, with D unclear. Germline V gives CDR1 GTSNPN, CDR2 SVGIG (reference sequence). This CDR3 region has 13 residues. V was clipped by 0 bases and J by 3 bases, with 7 bases between them. CDR3 sequence reads: CAWSVGQTDTQYF. The DNA of the CDR3 is TGTGCCTGGAGTGTGGGTCAAACAGATACGCAGTATTTT.